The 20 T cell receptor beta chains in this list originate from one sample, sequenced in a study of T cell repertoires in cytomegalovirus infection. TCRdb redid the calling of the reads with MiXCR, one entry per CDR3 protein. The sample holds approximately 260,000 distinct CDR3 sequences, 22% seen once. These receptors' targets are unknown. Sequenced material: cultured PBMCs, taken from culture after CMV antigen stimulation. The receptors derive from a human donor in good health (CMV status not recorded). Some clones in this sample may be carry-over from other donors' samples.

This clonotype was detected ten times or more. CDR3 coding DNA: TGTGCCAGCAGTTCGCCGGGACAGTTGAACACTGAAGCTTTCTTT. Amino acid sequence: CASSSPGQLNTEAFF. The chain combines TRBV27 with TRBJ1-1, with 7 bases that match TRBD1. CDR3 length equals 15 residues. Germline V gene lookup returns CDR1 MNHEY and CDR2 SMNVEV (reference sequence). The trim removed 4 bases at V and 0 bases at J, leaving 5 bases unmatched.

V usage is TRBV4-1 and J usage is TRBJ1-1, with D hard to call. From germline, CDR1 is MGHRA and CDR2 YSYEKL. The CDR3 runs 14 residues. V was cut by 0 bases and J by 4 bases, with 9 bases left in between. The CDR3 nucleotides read TGCGCCAGCAGCCAAGATTGGGATACCACTGAAGCTTTCTTT. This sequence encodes CASSQDWDTTEAFF.

CDR3 sequence reads: CASSISSSDTQYF. CDR3 coding DNA: TGTGCCAGTAGTATAAGCTCCTCAGATACGCAGTATTTT. The rearrangement links TRBV19 to TRBJ2-3, with D unresolved. The V and J ends lost 2 bases and 4 bases respectively, with 7 bases between them. The germline V gene encodes CDR1 LNHDA and CDR2 SQIVND (reference sequence). This CDR3 spans 13 amino acids.

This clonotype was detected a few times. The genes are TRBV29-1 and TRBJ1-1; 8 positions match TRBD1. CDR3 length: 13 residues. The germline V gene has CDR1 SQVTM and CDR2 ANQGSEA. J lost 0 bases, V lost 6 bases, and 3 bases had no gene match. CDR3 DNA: TGCAGCGTGACAGGGGAAATGAACACTGAAGCTTTCTTT. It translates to CSVTGEMNTEAFF.

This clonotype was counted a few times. In DNA, the CDR3 is TGCGCCAGCAGTGAGGGATTACTCACAGATACGCAGTATTTT. Its protein product is CASSEGLLTDTQYF. This chain connects TRBV10-1 to TRBJ2-3, with D uncertain. The CDR3 has 14 amino acids. The germline V and J ends were trimmed by 2 bases and 2 bases, with 8 bases remaining between them. CDR1 WNHNN and CDR2 SYGVQD come from the germline V gene (reference sequence).

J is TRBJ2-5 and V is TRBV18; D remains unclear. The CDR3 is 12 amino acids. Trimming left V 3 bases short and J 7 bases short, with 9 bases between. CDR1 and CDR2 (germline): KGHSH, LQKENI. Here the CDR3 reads CASSPLRGTQYF. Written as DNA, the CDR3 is TGTGCCAGCTCACCGCTGCGTGGGACCCAGTACTTC.

The CDR3 region is CASSLARTGRINSPLHF. The CDR3 region has the DNA TGTGCCAGCAGCTTGGCTCGGACAGGTCGGATAAATTCACCCCTCCACTTT. The rearrangement uses TRBV5-6 and TRBJ1-6, with 7 bases aligning to TRBD1. CDR3 length: 17 residues. CDR1 is SGHDT and CDR2 is YYEEEE in the germline V gene. Trimming at V came to 0 bases and at J to 7 bases, leaving 10 bases not matched to a gene.

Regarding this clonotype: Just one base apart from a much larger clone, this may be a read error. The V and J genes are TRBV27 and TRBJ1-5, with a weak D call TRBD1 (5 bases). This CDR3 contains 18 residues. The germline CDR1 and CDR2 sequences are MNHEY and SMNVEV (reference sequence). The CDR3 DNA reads TGTGACAGCGCCAAATCCCTTGGGGCCGGGGAGGGCAATCAGCCCCAGCATTTT. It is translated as CDSAKSLGAGEGNQPQHF.

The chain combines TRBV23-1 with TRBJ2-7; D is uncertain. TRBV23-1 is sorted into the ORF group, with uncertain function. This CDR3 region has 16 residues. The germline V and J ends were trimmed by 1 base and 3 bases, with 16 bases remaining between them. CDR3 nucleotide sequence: TGCGCCAGCAGTCAATTAAAGGCCAGGCAATACTACGAGCAGTACTTC. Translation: CASSQLKARQYYEQYF.

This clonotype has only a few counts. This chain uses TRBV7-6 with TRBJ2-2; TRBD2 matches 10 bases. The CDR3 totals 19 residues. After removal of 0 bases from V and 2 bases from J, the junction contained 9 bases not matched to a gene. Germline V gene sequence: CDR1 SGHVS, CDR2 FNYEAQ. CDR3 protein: CASSLARLAGVGNTGELFF. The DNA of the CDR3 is TGTGCCAGCAGCTTAGCGCGTCTAGCGGGAGTTGGAAACACCGGGGAGCTGTTTTTT.

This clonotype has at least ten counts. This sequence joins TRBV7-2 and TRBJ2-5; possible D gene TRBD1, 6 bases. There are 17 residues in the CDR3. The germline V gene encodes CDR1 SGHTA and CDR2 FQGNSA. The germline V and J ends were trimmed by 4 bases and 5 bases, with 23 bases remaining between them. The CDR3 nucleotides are TGTGCCAGCAGCTCCTCGGGACACTTCTCCCGGCGGGAGACCCAGTACTTC. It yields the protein CASSSSGHFSRRETQYF.

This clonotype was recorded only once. CDR3 amino acids: CASSQDWSSGANVLTF. The CDR3 DNA reads TGCGCCAGCAGCCAAGATTGGAGCTCTGGGGCCAACGTCCTGACTTTC. This sequence joins TRBV4-3 and TRBJ2-6; D gene uncertain. The CDR3 runs to 16 residues. Germline V gene sequence: CDR1 LGHNA, CDR2 YSLEER. V was clipped by 0 bases and J by 0 bases, with 6 bases between them.

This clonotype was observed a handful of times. As DNA, the CDR3 is TGTGCCAGCAGTTACTCGCTAAGGGGGCCCCAGCATTTT. Protein product: CASSYSLRGPQHF. The chain combines TRBV6-2 or TRBV6-3 with TRBJ1-5; weak D call: TRBD1 (5 bases). V lost 0 bases and J lost 9, with 9 bases in between. This CDR3 has 13 residues. Per germline, CDR1 MNHEY and CDR2 SVGEGT.

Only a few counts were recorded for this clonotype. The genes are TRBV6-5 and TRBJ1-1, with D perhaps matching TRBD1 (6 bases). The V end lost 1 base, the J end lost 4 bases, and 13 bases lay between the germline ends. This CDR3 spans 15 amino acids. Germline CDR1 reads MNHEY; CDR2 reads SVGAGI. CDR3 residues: CASSYLDRLATEAFF. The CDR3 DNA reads TGTGCCAGCAGTTACTTGGACAGATTGGCCACTGAAGCTTTCTTT.

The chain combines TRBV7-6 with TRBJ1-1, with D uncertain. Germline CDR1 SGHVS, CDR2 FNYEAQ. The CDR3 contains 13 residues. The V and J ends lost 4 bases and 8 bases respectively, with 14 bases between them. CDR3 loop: CASSSAGTEEAFF. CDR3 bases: TGTGCCAGCAGCTCGGCAGGTACTGAAGAAGCTTTCTTT.

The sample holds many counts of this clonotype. CDR3 DNA sequence: TGTGCCAGCAGCTCTCTCCCGGGGGTTAGCTCCTACAATGAGCAGTTCTTC. Translated, it gives CASSSLPGVSSYNEQFF. The chain is built from TRBV7-6 and TRBJ2-1; D may be TRBD2 (6 bases). The germline CDR1 and CDR2 sequences are SGHVS and FNYEAQ. V was clipped by 4 bases and J by 0 bases, with 16 bases between them. There are 17 residues in the CDR3. Based on the CDR3 plus reference TRBV7-6 and TRBJ2-1, the full variable domain is GAGVSQSPRYKVTKRGQDVALRCDPISGHVSLYWYRQALGQGPEFLTYFNYEAQQDKSGLPNDRFSAERPEGSISTLTIQRTEQRDSAMYRCASSSLPGVSSYNEQFFGPGTRLTVL.

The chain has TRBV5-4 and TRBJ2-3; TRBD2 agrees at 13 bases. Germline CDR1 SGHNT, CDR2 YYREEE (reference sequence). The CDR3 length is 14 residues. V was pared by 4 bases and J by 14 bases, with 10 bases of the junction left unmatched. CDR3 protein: CASSPGTSGTPSYF. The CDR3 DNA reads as TGTGCCAGCAGCCCCGGGACTAGCGGGACCCCTTCGTATTTT.

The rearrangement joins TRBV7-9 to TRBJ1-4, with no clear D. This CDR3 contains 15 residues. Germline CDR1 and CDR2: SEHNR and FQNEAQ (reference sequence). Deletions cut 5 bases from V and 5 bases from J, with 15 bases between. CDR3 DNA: TGTGCCAGCAGCGGACTATCTGGATCGAATGAAAAACTGTTTTTT. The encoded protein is CASSGLSGSNEKLFF.

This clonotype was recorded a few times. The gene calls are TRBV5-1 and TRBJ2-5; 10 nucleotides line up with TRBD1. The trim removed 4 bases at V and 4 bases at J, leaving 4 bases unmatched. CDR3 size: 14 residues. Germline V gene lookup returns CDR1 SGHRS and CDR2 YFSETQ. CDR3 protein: CASSPGTGAETQYF. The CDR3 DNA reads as TGCGCCAGCAGCCCCGGGACAGGGGCAGAGACCCAGTACTTC.

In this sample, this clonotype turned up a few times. CDR3 sequence reads: CSADLNGDRGSYTQYF. DNA of the CDR3: TGCAGTGCTGATCTGAACGGGGACAGGGGAAGCTATACGCAGTATTTT. V is TRBV20-1 and J is TRBJ2-3, with 10 bases lining up with TRBD1. The CDR3 runs to 16 residues. Germline CDR1 DFQATT, CDR2 SNEGSKA (reference sequence). The J segment lost 7 bases and the V segment lost 5 bases, leaving 15 bases of the junction unmatched.